These T cell receptor beta chains were read from a single sample in a study of blood T cell repertoires in COVID-19. Data came from immunoSEQ multiplex PCR; TCRdb stores just in-frame clones and leaves some out. The data hold about 170,000 clones, with 65% to 85% observed a single time. The source material was peripheral blood. The receptors stem from a man between 65 and 80 years old with active or convalescent COVID-19. Each CDR3 is given without its conserved first and last residue.

J gene,V gene,CDR3 length,CDR3 protein
TRBJ1-4,TRBV4-1,12,ASSPGTGEEKLF
TRBJ2-5,TRBV27,14,ASSFYGGVSQETQY
TRBJ2-7,TRBV5-1,13,ASSLVSGFSYEQY
TRBJ2-5,TRBV5-4,12,ASSLLQGGETQY
TRBJ2-7,TRBV9,13,ASSPHQGSSYEQY
TRBJ2-7,TRBV6-5,13,ASSLGRVRTNEQY
TRBJ2-7,TRBV5-6,10,ASSVGSYEQY
TRBJ2-1,TRBV24-1,12,ATSGRSLSNEQF
TRBJ2-2,TRBV28,13,ASRTGDMRAGELF
TRBJ1-4,TRBV9,12,ASSVAGSNEKLF
TRBJ1-2,TRBV5-1,12,ASSLGQDNDGYT
TRBJ1-2,TRBV14,11,ASSQGLRGGYT
TRBJ1-2,TRBV28,10,ASSDRNYGYT
TRBJ2-2,TRBV4-3,14,ASSQSGQINTGELF
TRBJ2-7,TRBV6-2/TRBV6-3,13,ASSYSQWLPYEQY
TRBJ2-7,TRBV29-1,11,SARDRGLYEQY
TRBJ1-5,TRBV4-3,14,ASSQDRGQRNQPQH
TRBJ2-2,TRBV9,14,ASSGTSGGQVGELF
TRBJ1-4,TRBV18,14,ASSPPPTGEHEKLF
TRBJ1-2,TRBV4-3,14,ASSQEWGGLLYGYT
TRBJ2-7,TRBV6-5,13,ASSSIGLAGGEQY
TRBJ1-5,TRBV6-5,12,ASSPWGGNQPQH
TRBJ2-5,TRBV4-3,13,ASSQDGRAGETQY
TRBJ1-4,TRBV19,13,ASSTTGGTNEKLF
TRBJ1-2,TRBV18,11,ASSLDRGYVYT
TRBJ1-1,TRBV30,11,AWKHRYNTEAF
TRBJ1-5,TRBV20-1,12,SVTDLRGNQPQH
TRBJ1-5,TRBV6-6,13,ASSYVQGNNQPQH